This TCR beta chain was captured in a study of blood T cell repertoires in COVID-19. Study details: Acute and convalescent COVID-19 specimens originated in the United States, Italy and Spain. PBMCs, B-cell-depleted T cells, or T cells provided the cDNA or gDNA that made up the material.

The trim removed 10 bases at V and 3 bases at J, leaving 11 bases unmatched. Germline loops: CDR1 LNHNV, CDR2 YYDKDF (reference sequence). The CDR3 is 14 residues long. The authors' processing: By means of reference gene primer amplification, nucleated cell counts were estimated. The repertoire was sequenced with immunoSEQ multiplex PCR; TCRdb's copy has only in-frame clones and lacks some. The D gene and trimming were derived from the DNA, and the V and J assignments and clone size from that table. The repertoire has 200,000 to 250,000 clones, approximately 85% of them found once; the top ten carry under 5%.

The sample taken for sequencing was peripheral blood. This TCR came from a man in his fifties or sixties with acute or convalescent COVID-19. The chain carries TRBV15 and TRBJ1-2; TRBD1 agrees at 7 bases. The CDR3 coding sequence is TGTGCCAGCAGTTCCGGGACAGTCTACTATGGCTACACCTTC. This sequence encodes CASSSGTVYYGYTF.